The rows below give T cell receptor beta chains drawn from one sample of a study of cytomegalovirus exposure and HLA in healthy donors. The assay was immunoSEQ multiplex PCR, and TCRdb's table has in-frame clones only and misses some. The data hold some 150,000 clones, with roughly 80% observed a single time. Sample: PBMCs. These receptors were taken from a woman aged 45 to 65 in good health and CMV-seropositive. CDR3s include the opening cysteine and the closing phenylalanine or tryptophan. A D gene is named only where the DNA matches it firmly. Some rows mark clone size as missing; the rest say once, few, many or name a class of expanded clone.

v_gene	abundance	len	d_gene	j_gene	CDR3nt	CDR3aa
TRBV11-2	.	15	.	TRBJ2-7	TGTGCCAGCAGCTTAGGGATCGGGAGTACCTACGAGCAGTACTTC	CASSLGIGSTYEQYF
TRBV6-5	.	13	.	TRBJ1-1	TGTGCCAGCATTTACGCGGGGAGCACTGAAGCTTTCTTT	CASIYAGSTEAFF
TRBV2	.	13	.	TRBJ1-1	TGTGCCAGCTTAGACACTGGCCACACTGAAGCTTTCTTT	CASLDTGHTEAFF
TRBV29-1	.	12	.	TRBJ1-1	TGCAGCGGAGACAGGTGGAACACTGAAGCTTTCTTT	CSGDRWNTEAFF
TRBV6-4	.	15	TRBD1	TRBJ2-3	TGTGCCAGCAGCCCGGACAGGGCCTCTACAGATACGCAGTATTTT	CASSPDRASTDTQYF
TRBV28	.	17	TRBD1	TRBJ1-5	TGTGCCAGCAGTCCCCTGGTTGCAGGGGGCTTTCACCAGCCCCAGCATTTT	CASSPLVAGGFHQPQHF
TRBV4-3	.	15	TRBD2	TRBJ2-7	TGCGCCAGCAGCCAAGGGTTAGCGGGGGTCTACGAGCAGTACTTC	CASSQGLAGVYEQYF
TRBV6-1	.	11	TRBD1	TRBJ1-2	TGTGCCAGCAGTAACACAGGGGGATACACCTTC	CASSNTGGYTF
TRBV7-2	.	18	TRBD2	TRBJ2-3	TGTGCCAGCAGCTCCGCTAGCGGGGGAGCCCTTAGCACAGATACGCAGTATTTT	CASSSASGGALSTDTQYF
TRBV9	.	15	.	TRBJ1-3	TGTGCCAGCAGCCTAACAGGAGTCTCTGGAAACACCATATATTTT	CASSLTGVSGNTIYF
TRBV28	.	18	TRBD2	TRBJ2-1	TGTGCCAGCAGCGCCGGGACTAGCGCCTCACCGTACTACAATGAGCAGTTCTTC	CASSAGTSASPYYNEQFF
TRBV28	.	14	TRBD1	TRBJ2-2	TGTGCCAGCGGATCAGGGGGCTTAACCGGGGAGCTGTTTTTT	CASGSGGLTGELFF
TRBV7-8	.	14	TRBD1	TRBJ1-6	TGTGCCAGCAGCTTAGAGGGACAGTATTCACCCCTCCACTTT	CASSLEGQYSPLHF
TRBV29-1	.	13	.	TRBJ2-5	TGCAGCGTGGGGGACAAGCTAACAGAGACCCAGTACTTC	CSVGDKLTETQYF
TRBV27	once	14	.	TRBJ1-5	TGTGCCAGCAGTTCTTACAGGGGCAATCAGCCCCAGCATTTT	CASSSYRGNQPQHF
TRBV5-4	.	14	.	TRBJ2-7	TGTGCCAGCAGCTTGTCAGGGGATGCCTACGAGCAGTACTTC	CASSLSGDAYEQYF
TRBV30	.	13	.	TRBJ1-2	TGTGCCTCGGGTCGGGGGGCGCATGGTGGCTACACCTTC	CASGRGAHGGYTF
TRBV6-1	.	15	.	TRBJ1-2	TGTGCCAGCAGTGAATTTTGGGGCGGCTTAAGCGGCTACACCTTC	CASSEFWGGLSGYTF
TRBV29-1	few	13	TRBD2	TRBJ2-1	TGCAGCGTTGAACTCGGACTAGAGGGTGAGCAGTTCTTC	CSVELGLEGEQFF
TRBV10-1	.	15	.	TRBJ2-3	TGCGCCAGCAGTGAAGGAGCGGTCAGCACAGATACGCAGTATTTT	CASSEGAVSTDTQYF
TRBV28	.	19	TRBD2	TRBJ2-7	TGTGCCAGCAGTGGCCCTGGGACTAGCGGGAGTTTGGGGGCTTACGAGCAGTACTTC	CASSGPGTSGSLGAYEQYF
TRBV2	.	15	TRBD1	TRBJ1-6	TGTGCCAGCAGTCTTCCGGGACAGTCCCCCCTGCCCCTCCACTTT	CASSLPGQSPLPLHF
TRBV6-1	once	12	.	TRBJ2-7	TGTGCCAGCGGCAGAACACACTACGAGCAGTACTTC	CASGRTHYEQYF
TRBV29-1	.	13	TRBD2	TRBJ2-3	TGCAGCGCCGGCGGGGGTGAGACGGATACGCAGTATTTT	CSAGGGETDTQYF
TRBV9	.	14	.	TRBJ2-2	TGTGCCAGCAGCGCCCAACCCGCGGGCGGGGAGCTGTTTTTT	CASSAQPAGGELFF
TRBV5-1	.	16	TRBD1	TRBJ1-4	TGCGCCAGCAGCTTTATAGGACAGGGAGATAATGAAAAACTGTTTTTT	CASSFIGQGDNEKLFF
TRBV9	.	16	.	TRBJ1-1	TGTGCCAGCAGCCCCCAGGTGGGGGCCTTGAACACTGAAGCTTTCTTT	CASSPQVGALNTEAFF
TRBV7-3	once	14	TRBD1	TRBJ2-5	TGTGCCAGCAGCTTAGGCGGGACAGGGGAGACCCAGTACTTC	CASSLGGTGETQYF
TRBV5-8	.	15	TRBD2	TRBJ2-5	TGTGCCAGCAGCGGGGGACTAGCGACGGAAGAGACCCAGTACTTC	CASSGGLATEETQYF
TRBV2	.	13	TRBD1	TRBJ1-2	TGTGCCAGCAGTGACCAGGGGGTAAATGGCTACACCTTC	CASSDQGVNGYTF
TRBV6-1	.	14	TRBD1	TRBJ2-3	TGTGCCAGCAGTAGGGACAGAAGCACAGATACGCAGTATTTT	CASSRDRSTDTQYF
TRBV5-5	.	15	.	TRBJ2-2	TGTGCCAGCAGCTTCCAGGGAGAGGGAGGCGGGGAGCTGTTTTTT	CASSFQGEGGGELFF
TRBV30	few	17	TRBD2	TRBJ2-3	TGTGCCTGGAGTTTAGCGACTAGCGGGAGTTATGCAGATACGCAGTATTTT	CAWSLATSGSYADTQYF
TRBV6-5	.	13	.	TRBJ1-2	TGTGCCAGCAGGGAAGGGAGAGAGAATGGCTACACCTTC	CASREGRENGYTF
TRBV6-1	.	15	.	TRBJ1-2	TGTGCCAGCAGTACGCTATCGGGGGAGGGCTATGGCTACACCTTC	CASSTLSGEGYGYTF
TRBV7-9	.	13	.	TRBJ1-2	TGTGCCAGCAGCCCGGACAGCCTCTATGGCTACACCTTC	CASSPDSLYGYTF
TRBV5-4	.	16	.	TRBJ2-2	TGTGCCAGCAGCTTGGGTGGTAGCGGAGGCACCGGGGAGCTGTTTTTT	CASSLGGSGGTGELFF
TRBV7-2	.	14	.	TRBJ2-3	TGTGCCAGCAGCTTCAGCGGGCCCACAGATACGCAGTATTTT	CASSFSGPTDTQYF
TRBV2	few	16	TRBD1	TRBJ2-1	TGTGCCAGCAGTAGACAGGGGCGCGGTCCCTACAATGAGCAGTTCTTC	CASSRQGRGPYNEQFF
TRBV9	.	19	TRBD2	TRBJ2-2	TGTGCCAGCAGCCTCCAATTGACTAGCGGGAGCCTGGGCACCGGGGAGCTGTTTTTT	CASSLQLTSGSLGTGELFF
TRBV30	.	16	TRBD2	TRBJ2-7	TGTGCCTGGAGTCCGGCTCGTAGCGGGGCTATCTACGAGCAGTACTTC	CAWSPARSGAIYEQYF
TRBV27	few	15	.	TRBJ1-1	TGTGCCAGCAGTTTACGGAACAGCCCGAACACTGAAGCTTTCTTT	CASSLRNSPNTEAFF
TRBV27	.	15	.	TRBJ1-6	TGTGCCAGCAGTCGCTACAGGGAAGATAATTCACCCCTCCACTTT	CASSRYREDNSPLHF
TRBV28	.	14	.	TRBJ1-1	TGTGCCAGCAGTTTGAGCACCCCGAACACTGAAGCTTTCTTT	CASSLSTPNTEAFF
TRBV10-3	.	14	.	TRBJ1-5	TGTGCCATCGGGGATCAACAGGGAAATCAGCCCCAGCATTTT	CAIGDQQGNQPQHF
TRBV5-4	.	14	TRBD2	TRBJ2-5	TGTGCCAGCAGCTCGTTGGGGGGAGGGGAGACCCAGTACTTC	CASSSLGGGETQYF